These 26 T cell receptor beta chains were sequenced from one sample in a study of CD8+ T cells in alopecia areata. As the sequencing template, cDNA was produced by extracting RNA and reverse transcribing it. Produced via immunoSEQ multiplex PCR; TCRdb's table is partial and in-frame only. The sample has approximately 150,000 clones; roughly 50% are singletons. Sample treatment: oral pan-JAK inhibitor, 5-10 mg twice daily. The input for sequencing was CD4+ T cells sorted from blood, taken at week 56, from a patient treated with tofacitinib. These receptor sequences come from a human donor with alopecia areata.

V is TRBV6-5 and J is TRBJ2-5; D possibly uses TRBD1 or TRBD2 (5 bases each). The CDR3 extends over 15 amino acids. V was pared by 2 bases and J by 1 base, with 11 bases between. Germline V gene lookup returns CDR1 MNHEY and CDR2 SVGAGI. The CDR3 nucleotides read TGTGCCAGCAGTTACCGGGACGGGGCCCAAGAGACCCAGTACTTC. Its protein product is CASSYRDGAQETQYF.

V and J are TRBV25-1 and TRBJ2-3; either TRBD1 or TRBD2 may fit D (7 bases each). Germline-derived CDR1 and CDR2 are MGHDK and SYGVNS. V was clipped by 6 bases and J by 5 bases, with 15 bases between them. This CDR3 spans 14 amino acids. CDR3 loop: CASRWGGGLDTQYF. CDR3 DNA sequence: TGTGCCAGCAGGTGGGGAGGGGGCTTAGATACGCAGTATTTT.

In regard to this clone: The junction departs from the called germline gene at one end, perhaps through a read error. The same CDR3 arises from other DNA sequences in this sample as well. The J gene is TRBJ2-2, the V gene TRBV20-1; perhaps TRBD1 as D (6 bases). Germline CDR1 DFQATT, CDR2 SNEGSKA (reference sequence). This CDR3 is built from 11 residues. This chain's CDR3 is CSARGTGELFF. The CDR3 DNA reads as TGCAGCGCTAGGGGGACCGGGGAGCTGTTTTTT.

The chain links TRBV2 to TRBJ1-4; TRBD1 matches 7 bases. The ends lost 3 bases at V and 3 bases at J; junction bases unmatched: 4. CDR1 is SNHLY and CDR2 is FYNNEI in the germline V gene. CDR3 length: 15 amino acids. DNA of the CDR3: TGTGCCAGCAGTGATCGAACAGGGGCTAATGAAAAACTGTTTTTT. This gives the protein CASSDRTGANEKLFF.

Comment on this clone: Sequence at one end of the junction differs from germline and may be a read error. The V gene is TRBV6-1, the J gene TRBJ1-6; D remains ambiguous. Germline values: CDR1 MNHNS, CDR2 SASEGT. The CDR3 runs to 11 residues. CDR3 nucleotide sequence: TGTGCCAGCAGTGAATCCCGGAGCCCCAGCTTT. It yields the protein CASSESRSPSF.

The J gene is TRBJ2-5, the V gene TRBV5-1; D not certain. In germline, CDR1 is SGHRS, CDR2 YFSETQ. The CDR3 extends over 12 amino acids. The V and J ends lost 0 bases and 9 bases respectively, with 9 bases between them. The CDR3 loop reads CASSLGSLSQYF. CDR3 in DNA: TGCGCCAGCAGCTTGGGAAGTCTCTCCCAGTACTTC.

This clone showed up just a few times. The rearrangement joins TRBV6-1 to TRBJ2-3, with D perhaps TRBD2 (5 bases). Trimming pared 5 bases from V and 9 bases from J, leaving 12 bases between. The length of the CDR3 is 12 residues. Germline-derived CDR1 and CDR2 are MNHNS and SASEGT. The DNA for the CDR3 is TGTGCCAGCAGTCTGAACCCGGGGACGCAGTATTTT. Translated, it gives CASSLNPGTQYF.

V gene TRBV12-5 combines with J gene TRBJ2-1, with 13 nucleotides matching TRBD2. The CDR3 contains 16 residues. Germline V gene data show CDR1 as LGHNT and CDR2 as FRNRAP. Trimming at V came to 6 bases and at J to 0 bases, leaving 2 bases not matched to a gene. The CDR3 spells CASGGTSGASYNEQFF. The CDR3 coding sequence is TGTGCTAGTGGGGGGACTAGCGGGGCCTCCTACAATGAGCAGTTCTTC.

For this clone: This sample includes further DNA sequences coding for the same CDR3. The chain couples TRBV2 to TRBJ2-1; 14 bases align to TRBD2. CDR1 and CDR2 from the germline V gene are SNHLY and FYNNEI. The junction had 5 bases not matched to a gene; V was cut back by 6 bases and J by 7 bases. CDR3 length: 15 residues. CDR3 protein: CASRRTSGGPNEQFF. Here the CDR3 DNA reads TGTGCCAGCAGGAGGACTAGCGGGGGGCCTAATGAGCAGTTCTTC. The full variable domain, its missing parts supplied by reference TRBV2 and TRBJ2-1, is EPEVTQTPSHQVTQMGQEVILRCVPISNHLYFYWYRQILGQKVEFLVSFYNNEISEKSEIFDDQFSVERPDGSNFTLKIRSTKLEDSAMYFCASRRTSGGPNEQFFGPGTRLTVL.

This clone was observed once. The chain couples TRBV29-1 to TRBJ1-1; perhaps TRBD1 as D (5 bases). CDR1 and CDR2 from the germline V gene are SQVTM and ANQGSEA. Trimming left V 4 bases short and J 6 bases short, with 12 bases between. CDR3 length: 12 amino acids. CDR3 protein: CSVGPGLAEAFF. CDR3 coding DNA: TGCAGCGTTGGACCAGGGCTCGCTGAAGCTTTCTTT.

The V call is TRBV30, the J call TRBJ1-2, with D tentatively TRBD1 (5 bases). V shed 3 bases and J shed 0 bases, with 11 bases lying between them. The CDR3 has 14 amino acids. Germline V lookup: CDR1 GTSNPN, CDR2 SVGIG (reference sequence). The CDR3, as DNA: TGTGCCTGGAGGGAAGCAGGGTCTAACTATGGCTACACCTTC. It translates to CAWREAGSNYGYTF.

The chain recombines TRBV7-2 with TRBJ2-7; D is ambiguous. This CDR3 is 16 amino acids long. Looked up from germline, CDR1 is SGHTA and CDR2 is FQGNSA. V gave up 1 base and J gave up 7 bases, with 20 bases separating them. CDR3: CASSLVGRVPMGEQYF. The CDR3 nucleotides are TGTGCCAGCAGCTTAGTAGGAAGGGTCCCTATGGGGGAGCAGTACTTC. Based on the CDR3 plus reference TRBV7-2 and TRBJ2-7, the full variable domain is GAGVSQSPSNKVTEKGKDVELRCDPISGHTALYWYRQSLGQGLEFLIYFQGNSAPDKSGLPSDRFSAERTGGSVSTLTIQRTQQEDSAVYLCASSLVGRVPMGEQYFGPGTRLTVT.

The chain uses TRBV6-6 and TRBJ1-4; 8 positions agree with TRBD1. Unmatched junction bases numbered 5, after V lost 6 bases and J lost 8 bases. Germline V lookup: CDR1 MNHNY, CDR2 SVGAGI (reference sequence). The CDR3 is made up of 13 amino acids. The CDR3 DNA follows: TGTGCCAGCAGGACAGGGGATCGCGAAAAACTGTTTTTT. The encoded protein is CASRTGDREKLFF.

This chain connects TRBV19 to TRBJ1-6; no clear D gene. The V end lost 1 base, the J end lost 7 bases, and 5 bases lay between the germline ends. This CDR3 region has 13 residues. CDR1 LNHDA and CDR2 SQIVND come from the germline V gene (reference sequence). CDR3 DNA sequence: TGTGCCAGTAGTATAGTAGGGAATTCACCCCTCCACTTT. Its translation: CASSIVGNSPLHF.

The gene calls are TRBV2 and TRBJ2-1; possibly TRBD2 for D (5 bases). Trimming cost V 7 bases and J 3 bases, with 10 bases left between them. Germline values: CDR1 SNHLY, CDR2 FYNNEI. There are 13 residues in the CDR3. The CDR3 loop reads CASKRPFYNEQFF. The CDR3 DNA reads TGTGCCAGCAAGCGGCCCTTCTACAATGAGCAGTTCTTC.

The rearrangement joins TRBV6-5 to TRBJ1-2; 7 bases are a match to TRBD1. Germline lookup yields CDR1 MNHEY and CDR2 SVGAGI. V dropped 6 bases and J dropped 1; count of bases not matched to a gene: 8. The CDR3 is 15 amino acids. CDR3 residues: CASSITGTDNYGYTF. The CDR3 DNA sequence: TGTGCCAGCAGCATAACCGGGACAGATAACTATGGCTACACCTTC.

This chain connects TRBV11-2 to TRBJ2-4, with 7 bases matching TRBD1. J gave up 4 bases and V 6 bases, and 6 bases lay outside the gene matches. CDR3 length: 14 residues. Per the germline V gene, CDR1 is SGHAT and CDR2 is FQNNGV. Written as DNA, the CDR3 is TGTGCCAGCAGATATCCGGGACAGAAAAACATTCAGTACTTC. Amino acid sequence: CASRYPGQKNIQYF.

The J gene is TRBJ1-5, the V gene TRBV5-1; no definite D call. Between the trimmed V and J ends, which lost 0 bases and 4 bases, there was a span of 5 bases. Per germline, CDR1 SGHRS and CDR2 YFSETQ. This CDR3 has 13 amino acids. The CDR3 bases are TGCGCCAGCAGCTTGGATGTGAATCAGCCCCAGCATTTT. It specifies CASSLDVNQPQHF.

V usage is TRBV27 and J usage is TRBJ1-1; 10 nucleotides agree with TRBD1. The V segment lost 4 bases and the J segment 6 bases; nucleotides outside the gene matches: 5. The CDR3 contains 14 residues. The V gene's germline CDR1 is MNHEY and CDR2 SMNVEV (reference sequence). As DNA, the CDR3 is TGTGCCAGCAGTTCATCCGGGACAGGGGCTGAAGCTTTCTTT. Amino acids: CASSSSGTGAEAFF.

The genes are TRBV18 and TRBJ1-2; TRBD1 matches 9 bases. Germline V gives CDR1 KGHSH, CDR2 LQKENI. Trimming cost V 3 bases and J 7 bases; bases outside gene matches: 15. CDR3 length: 17 amino acids. CDR3 protein: CASSPLSVTGGAAGYTF. In DNA, the CDR3 is TGTGCCAGCTCACCCCTGTCCGTCACAGGGGGCGCCGCTGGCTACACCTTC.

The chain links TRBV29-1 to TRBJ2-5; 7 nucleotides agree with TRBD2. The V gene end was trimmed by 5 bases and the J gene end by 5 bases; junction bases not matched to a gene: 8. The CDR3 is 13 residues long. CDR1 is SQVTM and CDR2 is ANQGSEA in the germline V gene. CDR3 sequence (DNA): TGCAGCGTTAATCCGGGGGGACGGGAGACCCAGTACTTC. It yields the protein CSVNPGGRETQYF.

This clone was observed a few times. This rearrangement joins TRBV23-1 to TRBJ1-2, with TRBD1 identical over 7 bases. TRBV23-1 is given ORF status, its function remaining uncertain. This CDR3 has 14 residues. With 6 bases clipped from V and 0 bases from J, the junction kept 4 bases outside the gene matches. CDR3 loop: CASRPGGTNYGYTF. CDR3 bases: TGCGCCAGCAGACCAGGGGGGACTAACTATGGCTACACCTTC.

The V and J genes are TRBV30 and TRBJ2-7, with TRBD2 matching over 13 bases. J gave up 10 bases and V 2 bases, and 14 bases lay outside the gene matches. Looked up from germline, CDR1 is GTSNPN and CDR2 is SVGIG (reference sequence). The CDR3 loop spans 16 amino acids. As DNA, the CDR3 is TGTGCCTGGAGTCGACCTCGGACTAGCGGGAGTTTTGAACAGTACTTC. Amino acids: CAWSRPRTSGSFEQYF.

This clone has more than one count but fewer than ten. The chain employs TRBV9 and TRBJ2-7; either TRBD1 or TRBD2 may supply D (5 bases each). There are 14 residues in the CDR3. Germline V CDR1 and CDR2: SGDLS, YYNGEE. The V end was cut by 1 base, the J end by 5 bases, with 13 bases between. DNA for the CDR3: TGTGCCAGCAGCGTACTGGGGGTAAGCAACGAGCAGTACTTC. The encoded protein is CASSVLGVSNEQYF.

This clone was counted only a few times. V is TRBV4-1 and J is TRBJ1-3; TRBD1 agrees at 7 bases. CDR3 length: 16 residues. Germline V lookup: CDR1 MGHRA, CDR2 YSYEKL. J gave up 0 bases and V 7 bases, and 9 bases lay outside the gene matches. The CDR3 DNA reads as TGCGCCAGCACTAGAACAGGGGAGGCCTCTGGAAACACCATATATTTT. This gives the protein CASTRTGEASGNTIYF.

This clone was found a few times. The rearrangement joins TRBV30 to TRBJ1-2; 7 positions match TRBD1. CDR3 length: 14 amino acids. The germline gives CDR1 GTSNPN, CDR2 SVGIG (reference sequence). The J segment lost 6 bases and the V segment lost 0 bases, leaving 7 bases of the junction unmatched. In DNA form, the CDR3 reads TGTGCCTGGAGTGTCCACAGGGGAGAGAATGGCTACACCTTC. Its protein product is CAWSVHRGENGYTF. Using reference TRBV30 and TRBJ1-2 for the parts outside the CDR3, the full variable domain is SQTIHQWPATLVQPVGSPLSLECTVEGTSNPNLYWYRQAAGRGLQLLFYSVGIGQISSEVPQNLSASRPQDRQFILSSKKLLLSDSGFYLCAWSVHRGENGYTFGSGTRLTVV.